This T cell receptor beta chain was sequenced during a study of beta chain features in type 1 diabetes. Points from the study as a whole: Whether TCRB rearrangement is influenced by HLA type was left unresolved in this analysis. Reads derived from cDNA could over-represent cells showing high TCR expression. TCRB CDR3s were moderately but significantly shorter in Type 1 diabetes patients in all four CD4+ subsets.

This clone was seen only a few times. Its antigen is not known. Investigators reverse transcribed all isolated RNA, so they sequenced expressed TCRB transcripts. Generated by immunoSEQ multiplex PCR, the TCRdb table keeps only in-frame clones and is missing some. This sample has fewer than 550,000 clones, with more than 9.5% found just once. The germline CDR1 and CDR2 sequences are SGHRS and YFSETQ. V lost 2 bases and J lost 3, with 6 bases in between. The CDR3 runs 14 residues. This receptor was obtained from a woman younger than 30 in good health. Sequencing was done on a sample of naive CD4+ T cells from blood. The chain uses TRBV5-1 and TRBJ2-6; D is undetermined. The CDR3, as DNA: TGCGCCAGCAGCTTATCAGGTGGGGCCAACGTCCTGACTTTC. This sequence encodes CASSLSGGANVLTF.